This TCR beta chain was identified in a study of blood T cell repertoires in COVID-19. Study-wide context: Researchers got acute and convalescent COVID-19 samples from the United States, Italy and Spain.

The authors' processing: Amplified reference gene primers provided the basis for estimating nucleated cell counts. Clones were read by immunoSEQ multiplex PCR, and TCRdb kept only the in-frame ones, dropping some. V, J and clone size are those of that table, while D and trimming were read from the DNA. This table holds approximately 120,000 clones, over 75% found once. The source material was peripheral blood. The clonotype was recovered from a man at least 80 years old with active or convalescent COVID-19.

The CDR3 nucleotides read TGTGCCAGCAGCTTAGATGCGGATTATCAGCCCCAGCATTTT. Amino acid sequence: CASSLDADYQPQHF. This rearrangement joins TRBV7-2 to TRBJ1-5; D is undetermined. With 1 base removed from V and 5 bases from J, the gap between germline ends came to 9 bases. Germline-derived CDR1 and CDR2 are SGHTA and FQGNSA. The CDR3 contains 14 residues.